Listed here are 12 T cell receptor beta chains from one sample, sequenced in a study of shared clonotypes between healthy human individuals. Libraries were prepared by immunoSEQ multiplex PCR; TCRdb keeps only in-frame clonotypes and omits some of them. Seen here are some 630,000 clones, approximately 75% observed once, and the top ten hold approximately 1.8%. The material sequenced was memory CD4+ T cells sorted from blood. Sample subset: CD45RA-negative fraction. The receptor source for this set is a woman younger than 45 in good health.

The chain uses TRBV11-3 and TRBJ1-1, with a possible D match to TRBD1 (6 bases). Germline V gives CDR1 SGHNT, CDR2 YENEEA. The CDR3 sequence is 15 residues long. Deletions cut 4 bases from V and 1 base from J, with 13 bases between. The CDR3: CASSSPGGQNTEAFF. DNA of the CDR3: TGTGCCAGCAGCTCCCCTGGGGGACAGAACACTGAAGCTTTCTTT. Together with reference TRBV11-3 and TRBJ1-1, the CDR3 gives the full variable domain: EAGVVQSPRYKIIEKKQPVAFWCNPISGHNTLYWYLQNLGQGPELLIRYENEEAVDDSQLPKDRFSAERLKGVDSTLKIQPAELGDSAVYLCASSSPGGQNTEAFFGQGTRLTVV.

This chain links TRBV29-1 with TRBJ2-7; 10 nucleotides match TRBD2. Trimming at V came to 2 bases and at J to 6 bases, leaving 4 bases not matched to a gene. The germline V gene encodes CDR1 SQVTM and CDR2 ANQGSEA. The CDR3 is made up of 13 amino acids. In DNA, the CDR3 is TGCAGCGTTGAAACTAGCGGGAACGGCGAGCAGTACTTC. Encoded protein: CSVETSGNGEQYF.

This clone was seen a few times. At the DNA level, this CDR3 is encoded by other sequences in the same sample as well. This chain joins TRBV6-1 and TRBJ1-5, with 11 bases fitting TRBD1. The V gene end was trimmed by 4 bases and the J gene end by 6 bases; junction bases not matched to a gene: 2. The CDR3 is 14 residues long. Germline CDR1 and CDR2: MNHNS and SASEGT. The DNA for the CDR3 is TGTGCCAGCAGTGGGACAGGGGGCGGTCAGCCCCAGCATTTT. Translated, it gives CASSGTGGGQPQHF.

The table lists this clone with a count of one. This same CDR3 is encoded by further DNA sequences in the sample. V usage is TRBV10-1 and J usage is TRBJ2-7, with TRBD1 matching 8 bases. CDR1 is WNHNN, CDR2 SYGVQD, per germline (reference sequence). This CDR3 is 12 amino acids long. With 8 bases clipped from V and 4 bases from J, the junction kept 4 bases outside the gene matches. CDR3 bases: TGCGCCAGCGGACAGGGTTCGTACGAGCAGTACTTC. This gives the protein CASGQGSYEQYF.

The chain joins TRBV19 to TRBJ1-3, with D possibly being TRBD1 (6 bases). V dropped 3 bases and J dropped 0 bases, with 12 bases sitting between them. Germline V gives CDR1 LNHDA, CDR2 SQIVND (reference sequence). The CDR3 has 16 residues. The CDR3 is CASSIRGQSSGNTIYF. CDR3 bases: TGTGCCAGTAGTATTCGTGGACAGTCCTCTGGAAACACCATATATTTT.

The chain uses TRBV7-9 and TRBJ1-1, with 10 nucleotides matching TRBD1. Losses at the gene ends were 1 base for V and 4 bases for J; bases not matched to a gene: 6. Looked up from germline, CDR1 is SEHNR and CDR2 is FQNEAQ (reference sequence). There are 16 residues in the CDR3. CDR3 in DNA: TGTGCCAGCAGCTTAGTAGGGACAGGGGCTAGCACTGAAGCTTTCTTT. The encoded protein is CASSLVGTGASTEAFF.

This clone was seen a few times. This chain uses TRBV4-1 with TRBJ2-5; perhaps TRBD1 as D (5 bases). V lost 0 bases and J lost 0, with 11 bases in between. Germline CDR1 MGHRA, CDR2 YSYEKL. This CDR3 region has 16 residues. The CDR3 sequence is CASSQDGPGYQETQYF. CDR3 DNA: TGCGCCAGCAGCCAAGATGGTCCAGGGTACCAAGAGACCCAGTACTTC.

This chain uses TRBV28 with TRBJ2-7, with a tentative D call TRBD2 (6 bases). Trimming stripped 5 bases from V and 3 bases from J, with 20 bases between. Germline CDR1 and CDR2: MDHEN and SYDVKM. The CDR3 is made up of 16 amino acids. In DNA, the CDR3 is TGTGCCAGCAGTCCGGCGGAGGGGCGAGGAAACTACGAGCAGTACTTC. This codes for CASSPAEGRGNYEQYF.

In its sample, this clone was seen many times. This chain links TRBV16 with TRBJ1-4; D is possibly TRBD1 (6 bases). Trimming cost V 2 bases and J 10 bases, with 11 bases left between them. Germline lookup yields CDR1 KGHSY and CDR2 FQNENV. The CDR3 has 13 amino acids. This CDR3 reads CASSQHREGKLFF. The CDR3, as DNA: TGTGCCAGCAGCCAACACAGGGAGGGAAAACTGTTTTTT.

The chain links TRBV29-1 to TRBJ1-3; D not resolved. The germline gives CDR1 SQVTM, CDR2 ANQGSEA. Trimming took off 5 bases at V and 0 bases at J, with 5 bases between the two ends. The CDR3 covers 12 residues. The CDR3 is CSVSLSGNTIYF. CDR3 bases: TGCAGCGTTAGCCTCTCTGGAAACACCATATATTTT.

J is TRBJ2-7 and V is TRBV4-2; TRBD2 agrees at 7 bases. Unmatched junction bases numbered 9, after V lost 0 bases and J lost 7 bases. This CDR3 spans 15 amino acids. The V gene's germline CDR1 is LGHNA and CDR2 YNFKEQ. The chain's CDR3 is CASSQDLAGEEEQYF. The CDR3 bases are TGTGCCAGCAGCCAAGATCTCGCGGGAGAGGAAGAGCAGTACTTC.

The table lists this clone with a count of one. The V gene is TRBV6-5, the J gene TRBJ2-1; 7 nucleotides agree with TRBD2. Looked up from germline, CDR1 is MNHEY and CDR2 is SVGAGI. The CDR3 spans 15 residues. V shed 6 bases, J shed 5 bases, and the junction held 10 bases outside the gene matches. The CDR3 region has the DNA TGTGCCAGCAGCCCCGGTAACGGGAGGAACAATGAGCAGTTCTTC. Encoded protein: CASSPGNGRNNEQFF.